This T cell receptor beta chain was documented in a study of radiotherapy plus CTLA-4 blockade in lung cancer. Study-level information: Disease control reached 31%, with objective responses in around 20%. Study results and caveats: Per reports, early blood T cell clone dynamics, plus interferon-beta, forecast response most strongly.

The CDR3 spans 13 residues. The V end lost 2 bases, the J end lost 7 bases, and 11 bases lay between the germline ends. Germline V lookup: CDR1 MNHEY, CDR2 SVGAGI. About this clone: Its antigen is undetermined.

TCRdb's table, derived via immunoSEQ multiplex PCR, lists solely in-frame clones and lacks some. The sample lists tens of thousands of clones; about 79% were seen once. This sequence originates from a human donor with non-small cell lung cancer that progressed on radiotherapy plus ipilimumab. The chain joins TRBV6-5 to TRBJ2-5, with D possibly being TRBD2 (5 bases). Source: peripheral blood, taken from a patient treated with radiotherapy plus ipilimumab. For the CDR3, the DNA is TGTGCCAGCAGTTACGGGAGTGGCGGGACCCAGTACTTC. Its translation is CASSYGSGGTQYF.